Listed below are T cell receptor beta chains from one sample, sequenced in a study of regulatory T cells in long-lasting Graves disease. TCRdb passed the multiplex PCR reads through MiXCR, listing each CDR3 protein once. The repertoire holds 500,000 to 700,000 distinct CDR3 sequences, with around 30% as singletons. The input for sequencing was peripheral blood mononuclear cells (PBMCs), taken when the disease was refractory, from a patient treated with antithyroid drugs. These TCRs come from a female donor with Graves disease. Each CDR3 is given with its conserved first and last residue. D genes are given only for firm matches. A clone size is listed for some rows: how often the clone was seen (once, few, many), or a class if it is expanded.

CDR3	DNA	size	D	V	J
CASSESLGTLNTEAFF	TGTGCCAGCAGTGAAAGTTTGGGGACCTTGAACACTGAAGCTTTCTTT	NA	NA	TRBV2	TRBJ1-1
CASSGDPRETQYF	TGTGCCAGCAGTGGGGACCCGCGGGAGACCCAGTACTTC	NA	NA	TRBV2	TRBJ2-5
CSARVRGDEQYF	TGCAGTGCTAGGGTTAGAGGTGACGAGCAGTACTTC	many	NA	TRBV20-1	TRBJ2-7
CATPTVFQETQYF	TGTGCCACCCCGACGGTTTTCCAAGAGACCCAGTACTTC	few	NA	TRBV12-3/TRBV12-4	TRBJ2-5
CASSLMRGPNEKLFF	TGTGCCAGCAGCTTGATGAGGGGGCCTAATGAAAAACTGTTTTTT	NA	TRBD1	TRBV7-3	TRBJ1-4
CASNSPPTFF	TGTGCCAGCAATTCCCCCCCAACCTTCTTC	many	NA	TRBV6-1	TRBJ1-2
CASSIDGGGAKTQYF	TGTGCCAGTAGTATAGATGGGGGGGGCGCAAAGACCCAGTACTTC	few	NA	TRBV19	TRBJ2-5
CASSEASTRGTEAFF	TGTGCCAGCAGTGAAGCTTCCACGCGGGGGACTGAAGCTTTCTTT	many	NA	TRBV6-1	TRBJ1-1
CASSLYWDRGRLGGYTF	TGTGCCAGCAGCCTATACTGGGACAGGGGGCGGCTGGGTGGCTACACCTTC	many	TRBD1	TRBV28	TRBJ1-2
CATSRDRIGALNTEAFF	TGTGCCACCAGCAGAGATCGTATTGGCGCGTTGAACACTGAAGCTTTCTTT	many	NA	TRBV15	TRBJ1-1
CASSPLISQGARTEAFF	TGTGCCAGCAGTCCATTAATATCACAGGGGGCGCGGACTGAAGCTTTCTTT	few	TRBD1	TRBV25-1	TRBJ1-1
CSARDSLGTGELFF	TGCAGTGCTAGAGATTCCCTAGGCACCGGGGAGCTGTTTTTT	NA	NA	TRBV20-1	TRBJ2-2
CATQRDQETQYF	TGTGCCACCCAGAGGGACCAAGAGACCCAGTACTTC	NA	NA	TRBV10-3	TRBJ2-5
CASSETFSGANYGYTF	TGTGCCAGCAGTGAAACTTTTTCAGGGGCTAACTATGGCTACACCTTC	many	NA	TRBV2	TRBJ1-2
CASSPLLDTNYGYTF	TGTGCCAGCTCACCACTCCTGGACACTAACTATGGCTACACCTTC	NA	NA	TRBV18	TRBJ1-2